This T cell receptor (beta chain) was obtained from a study of blood T cell repertoires in COVID-19. Study overall: Researchers got acute and convalescent COVID-19 samples from the United States, Italy and Spain. T cells, B-cell-depleted T cells, or PBMCs provided the cDNA or gDNA that served as material.

As processed by the authors: The assay estimated nucleated cells by amplifying reference gene primers. TCRdb's copy holds only in-frame clones and misses some; the assay was immunoSEQ multiplex PCR. That table supplies the V and J calls and clone size; D and trimming were determined from the DNA. Among about 270,000 clones listed, 87% were seen once. V dropped 7 bases and J dropped 3; count of bases not matched to a gene: 10. CDR1 is SEHNR, CDR2 FQNEAQ, per germline (reference sequence). The CDR3 loop spans 15 amino acids. The origin of this receptor is a woman aged 45-60 years with acute or convalescent COVID-19. Sequencing was done on a sample of peripheral blood. The chain couples TRBV7-9 to TRBJ2-7; TRBD2 matches at 9 bases. CDR3 loop: CASTRETSGVYEQYF. Written as DNA, the CDR3 is TGTGCCAGCACCCGAGAGACTAGCGGCGTCTACGAGCAGTACTTC.